This T cell receptor beta chain was captured by sequencing in a study of T cell responses to AZD1222 COVID-19 vaccine. Turning to this clone: The antigen is undetermined.

The protocol was immunoSEQ multiplex PCR, while the TCRdb copy is restricted to in-frame clones and leaves out a portion. This sample has over 150,000 clones, with roughly 88% found just once. CDR3 length: 17 amino acids. Germline V lookup: CDR1 SGDLS, CDR2 YYNGEE. The V end lost 0 bases, the J end lost 5 bases, and 20 bases lay between the germline ends. Study-wide results and caveats: Clonal diversity may have been underestimated in mostly white British donors.

The chain couples TRBV9 to TRBJ1-1; tentatively, D is TRBD1 (6 bases). The source material was peripheral blood, sampled 28 days after the second AZD1222 dose. This TCR came from an adult who received the AZD1222 COVID-19 vaccine. CDR3 protein: CASSVVSPGAIGTEAFF. The CDR3 region has the DNA TGTGCCAGCAGCGTAGTTAGTCCAGGGGCAATAGGGACTGAAGCTTTCTTT.